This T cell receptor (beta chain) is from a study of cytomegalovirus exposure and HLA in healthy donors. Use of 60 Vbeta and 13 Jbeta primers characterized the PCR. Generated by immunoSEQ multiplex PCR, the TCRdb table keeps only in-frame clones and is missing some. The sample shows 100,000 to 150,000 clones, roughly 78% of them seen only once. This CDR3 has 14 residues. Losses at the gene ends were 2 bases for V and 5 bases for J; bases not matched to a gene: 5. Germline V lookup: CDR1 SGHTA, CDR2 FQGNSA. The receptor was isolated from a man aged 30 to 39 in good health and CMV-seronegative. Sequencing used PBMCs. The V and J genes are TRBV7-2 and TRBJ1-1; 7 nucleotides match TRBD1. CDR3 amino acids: CASSLLTGTTEAFF. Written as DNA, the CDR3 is TGTGCCAGCAGCTTACTGACAGGGACGACTGAAGCTTTCTTT.